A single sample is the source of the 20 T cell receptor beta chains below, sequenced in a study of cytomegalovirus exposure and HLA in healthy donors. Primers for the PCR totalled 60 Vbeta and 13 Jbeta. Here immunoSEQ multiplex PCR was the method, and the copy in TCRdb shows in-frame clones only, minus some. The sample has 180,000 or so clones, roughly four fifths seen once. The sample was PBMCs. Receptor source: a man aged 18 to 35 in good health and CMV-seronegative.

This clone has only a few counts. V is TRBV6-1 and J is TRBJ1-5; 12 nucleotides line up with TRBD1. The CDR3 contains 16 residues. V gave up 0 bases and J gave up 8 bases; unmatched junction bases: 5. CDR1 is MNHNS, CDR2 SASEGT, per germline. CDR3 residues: CASSEAAGTGGEPQHF. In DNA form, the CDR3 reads TGTGCCAGCAGTGAAGCGGCCGGGACAGGGGGCGAGCCCCAGCATTTT.

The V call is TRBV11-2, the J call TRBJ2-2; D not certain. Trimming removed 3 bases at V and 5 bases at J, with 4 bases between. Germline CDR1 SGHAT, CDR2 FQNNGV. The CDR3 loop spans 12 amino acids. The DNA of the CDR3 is TGTGCCAGCAGCTTCGGGACCGGGGAGCTGTTTTTT. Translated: CASSFGTGELFF. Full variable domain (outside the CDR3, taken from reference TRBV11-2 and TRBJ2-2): EAGVAQSPRYKIIEKRQSVAFWCNPISGHATLYWYQQILGQGPKLLIQFQNNGVVDDSQLPKDRFSAERLKGVDSTLKIQPAKLEDSAVYLCASSFGTGELFFGEGSRLTVL.

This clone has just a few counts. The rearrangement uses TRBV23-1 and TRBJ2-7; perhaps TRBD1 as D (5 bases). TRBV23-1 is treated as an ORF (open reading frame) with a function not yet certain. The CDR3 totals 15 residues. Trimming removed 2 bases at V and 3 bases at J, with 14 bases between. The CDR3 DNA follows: TGCGCCAGCAGTCAAGGCATGCTCCAGGGCTACGAGCAGTACTTC. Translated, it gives CASSQGMLQGYEQYF.

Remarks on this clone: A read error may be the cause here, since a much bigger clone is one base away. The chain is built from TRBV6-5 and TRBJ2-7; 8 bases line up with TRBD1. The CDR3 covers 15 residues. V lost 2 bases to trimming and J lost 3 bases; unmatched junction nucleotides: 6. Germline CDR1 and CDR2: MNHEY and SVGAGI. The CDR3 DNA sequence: TGTGCCAGCAGTTACAGGGACAGGAGTCACTACGAGCAGTACTTC. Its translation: CASSYRDRSHYEQYF.

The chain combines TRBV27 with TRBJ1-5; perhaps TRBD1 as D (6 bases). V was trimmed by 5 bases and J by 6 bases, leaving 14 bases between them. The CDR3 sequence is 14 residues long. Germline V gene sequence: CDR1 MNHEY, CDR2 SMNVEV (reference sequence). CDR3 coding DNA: TGTGCCAGCAGTCCGAACAGGGTTAGTCAGCCCCAGCATTTT. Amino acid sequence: CASSPNRVSQPQHF.

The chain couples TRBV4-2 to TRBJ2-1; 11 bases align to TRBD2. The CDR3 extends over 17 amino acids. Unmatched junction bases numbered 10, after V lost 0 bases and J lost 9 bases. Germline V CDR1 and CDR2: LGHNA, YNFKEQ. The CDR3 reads CASSQDTLAGGYSEQFF. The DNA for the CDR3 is TGTGCCAGCAGCCAAGATACGCTAGCGGGGGGATATAGTGAGCAGTTCTTC.

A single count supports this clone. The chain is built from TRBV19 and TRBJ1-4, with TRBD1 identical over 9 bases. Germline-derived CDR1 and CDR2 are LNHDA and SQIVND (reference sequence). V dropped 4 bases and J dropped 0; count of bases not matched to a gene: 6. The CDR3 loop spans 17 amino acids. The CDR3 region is CASSRSTGGATNEKLFF. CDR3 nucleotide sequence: TGTGCCAGTAGTAGATCGACAGGGGGAGCAACTAATGAAAAACTGTTTTTT.

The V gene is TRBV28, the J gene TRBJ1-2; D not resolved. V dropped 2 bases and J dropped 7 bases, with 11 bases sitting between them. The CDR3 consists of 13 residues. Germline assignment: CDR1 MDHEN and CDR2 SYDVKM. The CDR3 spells CASSLRSRGGYTF. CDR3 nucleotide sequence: TGTGCCAGCAGTTTAAGGTCGAGAGGTGGCTACACCTTC.

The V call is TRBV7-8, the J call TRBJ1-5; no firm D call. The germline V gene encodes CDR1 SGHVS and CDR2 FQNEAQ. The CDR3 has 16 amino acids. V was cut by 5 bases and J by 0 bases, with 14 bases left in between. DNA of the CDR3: TGTGCCAGCAGCCCCGGGAGGGCCTATAGCAATCAGCCCCAGCATTTT. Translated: CASSPGRAYSNQPQHF.

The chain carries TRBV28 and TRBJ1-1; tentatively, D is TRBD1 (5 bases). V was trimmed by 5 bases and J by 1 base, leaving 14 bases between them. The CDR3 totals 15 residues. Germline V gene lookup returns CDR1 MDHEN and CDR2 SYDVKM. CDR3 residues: CASSTLDRRNTEAFF. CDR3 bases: TGTGCCAGCAGTACCCTAGACAGAAGGAACACTGAAGCTTTCTTT.

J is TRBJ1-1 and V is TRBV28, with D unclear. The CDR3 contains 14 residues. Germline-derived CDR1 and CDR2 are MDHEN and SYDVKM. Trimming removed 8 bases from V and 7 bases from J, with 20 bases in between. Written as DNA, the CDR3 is TGTGCCAGCCGACCGTCCGGCGGAACAAGTGAAGCTTTCTTT. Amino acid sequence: CASRPSGGTSEAFF.

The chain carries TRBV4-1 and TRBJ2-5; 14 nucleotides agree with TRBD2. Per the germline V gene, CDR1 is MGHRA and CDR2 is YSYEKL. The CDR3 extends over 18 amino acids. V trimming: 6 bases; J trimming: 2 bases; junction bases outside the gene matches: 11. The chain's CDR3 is CASSKTGTSGGIQETQYF. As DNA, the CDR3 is TGCGCCAGCAGTAAAACGGGGACTAGCGGGGGAATTCAAGAGACCCAGTACTTC.

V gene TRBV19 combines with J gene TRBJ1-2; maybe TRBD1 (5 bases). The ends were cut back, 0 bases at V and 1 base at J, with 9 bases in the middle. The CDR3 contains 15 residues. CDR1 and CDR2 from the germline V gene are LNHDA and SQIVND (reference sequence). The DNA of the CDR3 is TGTGCCAGTAGTATAGAGGAAGGGGTTAACTATGGCTACACCTTC. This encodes CASSIEEGVNYGYTF. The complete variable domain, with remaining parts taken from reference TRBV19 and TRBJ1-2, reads DGGITQSPKYLFRKEGQNVTLSCEQNLNHDAMYWYRQDPGQGLRLIYYSQIVNDFQKGDIAEGYSVSREKKESFPLTVTSAQKNPTAFYLCASSIEEGVNYGYTFGSGTRLTVV.

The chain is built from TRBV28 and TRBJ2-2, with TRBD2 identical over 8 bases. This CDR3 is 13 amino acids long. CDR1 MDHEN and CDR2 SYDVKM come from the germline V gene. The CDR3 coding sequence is TGTGGTTCAGCGGGGGCCTCGGGCGGGGAGCTGTTTTTT. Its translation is CGSAGASGGELFF.

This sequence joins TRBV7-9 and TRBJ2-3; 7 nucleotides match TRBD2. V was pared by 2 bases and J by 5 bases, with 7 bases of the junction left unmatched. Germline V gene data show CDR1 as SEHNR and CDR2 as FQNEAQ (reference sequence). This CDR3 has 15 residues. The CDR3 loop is CASSLIGLAVDTQYF. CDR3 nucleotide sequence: TGTGCCAGCAGCTTAATTGGGCTAGCGGTAGATACGCAGTATTTT.

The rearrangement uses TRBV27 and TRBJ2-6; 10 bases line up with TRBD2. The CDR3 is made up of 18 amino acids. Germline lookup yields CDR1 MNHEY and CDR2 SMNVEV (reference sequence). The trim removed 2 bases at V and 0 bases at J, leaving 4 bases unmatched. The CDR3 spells CASSLLAGAFSGANVLTF. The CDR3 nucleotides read TGTGCCAGCAGTTTACTAGCGGGGGCCTTCTCTGGGGCCAACGTCCTGACTTTC.

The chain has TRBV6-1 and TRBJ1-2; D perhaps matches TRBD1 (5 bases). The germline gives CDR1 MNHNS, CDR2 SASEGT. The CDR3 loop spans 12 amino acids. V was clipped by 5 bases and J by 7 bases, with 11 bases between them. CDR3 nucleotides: TGTGCCAGCAGTTTAGACAGCCGTGGCTACACCTTC. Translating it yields CASSLDSRGYTF.

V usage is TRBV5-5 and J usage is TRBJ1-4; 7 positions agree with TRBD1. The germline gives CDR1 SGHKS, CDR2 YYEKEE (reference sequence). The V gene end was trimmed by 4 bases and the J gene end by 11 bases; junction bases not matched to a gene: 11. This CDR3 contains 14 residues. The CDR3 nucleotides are TGTGCCAGCAGCCCCGGGACAGTCGAGTTCAAACTGTTTTTT. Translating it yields CASSPGTVEFKLFF.

The CDR3, as DNA: TGTGCCAGCAGCTTAGGGTCGGGGGGCTTGAGTGAAAAACTGTTTTTT. It translates to CASSLGSGGLSEKLFF. The chain joins TRBV7-9 to TRBJ1-4, with a weak D call TRBD1 (6 bases). The CDR3 contains 16 residues. Trimming removed 1 base at V and 7 bases at J, with 16 bases between. Germline CDR1 reads SEHNR; CDR2 reads FQNEAQ (reference sequence).

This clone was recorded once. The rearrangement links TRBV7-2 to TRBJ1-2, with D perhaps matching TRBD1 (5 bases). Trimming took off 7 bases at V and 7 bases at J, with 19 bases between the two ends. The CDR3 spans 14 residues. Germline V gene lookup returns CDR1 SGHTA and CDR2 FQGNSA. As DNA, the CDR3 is TGTGCCAGCACCCTATCGTTAGGGGTCTTTGGCTACACCTTC. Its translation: CASTLSLGVFGYTF.